The 20 T cell receptor beta chains given below trace back to one sample, sequenced in a study of T cells after yellow fever vaccination. Each CDR3 protein is one row after TCRdb ran MiXCR on the 5' RACE reads. The sample lists 300,000 to 350,000 distinct CDR3 sequences, roughly 8.4% occurring once. Sequences were derived from PBMCs, sampled about 41 days after the first yellow fever vaccination. The origin of the receptors is a man aged 18 to 30 who received the YFV17D yellow fever vaccine.

V usage is TRBV7-9 and J usage is TRBJ2-5; 8 bases are shared with TRBD2. Germline V gene sequence: CDR1 SEHNR, CDR2 FQNEAQ (reference sequence). The CDR3 loop spans 17 amino acids. V gave up 6 bases and J gave up 2 bases; unmatched junction bases: 14. CDR3 sequence: CASRAGVQRGPQETQYF. DNA for the CDR3: TGTGCCAGCAGAGCAGGAGTCCAGCGGGGGCCGCAAGAGACCCAGTACTTC.

This clonotype was picked up many times. V gene TRBV28 combines with J gene TRBJ1-2, with a possible D match to TRBD1 (5 bases). V dropped 6 bases and J dropped 5 bases, with 19 bases sitting between them. Germline CDR1 MDHEN, CDR2 SYDVKM. The CDR3 totals 15 residues. CDR3 coding DNA: TGTGCCAGCAGCTACCTGGTAGGGGCGGAATATGGCTACACCTTC. It encodes CASSYLVGAEYGYTF.

This rearrangement joins TRBV2 to TRBJ2-3; D is uncertain. The CDR3 totals 12 residues. The germline gives CDR1 SNHLY, CDR2 FYNNEI. The ends were cut back, 0 bases at V and 6 bases at J, with 4 bases in the middle. The CDR3 loop is CASSEAGDTQYF. CDR3 in DNA: TGTGCCAGCAGTGAAGCGGGGGATACGCAGTATTTT.

This sequence joins TRBV28 and TRBJ1-1; D is perhaps TRBD1 (5 bases). Germline CDR1 reads MDHEN; CDR2 reads SYDVKM. Trimming stripped 7 bases from V and 3 bases from J, with 12 bases between. The CDR3 runs 13 residues. The CDR3 sequence: CASTAWGYTEAFF. CDR3 coding DNA: TGTGCCAGCACGGCGTGGGGGTACACTGAAGCTTTCTTT.

This clonotype was counted only a few times. The CDR3 region is CASSYPHGEQFF. Written as DNA, the CDR3 is TGTGCCAGCAGCTACCCCCATGGTGAGCAGTTCTTC. V gene TRBV11-2 combines with J gene TRBJ2-1; D not certain. Germline V gene data show CDR1 as SGHAT and CDR2 as FQNNGV. V was cut by 4 bases and J by 9 bases, with 10 bases left in between. The CDR3 is made up of 12 amino acids.

This clonotype was seen a few times. V is TRBV27 and J is TRBJ2-1, with D perhaps TRBD1 (6 bases). This CDR3 contains 13 residues. Per germline, CDR1 MNHEY and CDR2 SMNVEV (reference sequence). The V end lost 6 bases, the J end lost 6 bases, and 12 bases lay between the germline ends. The CDR3 nucleotides read TGTGCCAGCAGCAATTCCAGGGGCAATGAGCAGTTCTTC. Residues: CASSNSRGNEQFF.

This clonotype has a handful of counts. This chain links TRBV7-8 with TRBJ2-5, with 7 bases lining up with TRBD1. The junction had 10 bases not matched to a gene; V was cut back by 7 bases and J by 2 bases. Germline-derived CDR1 and CDR2 are SGHVS and FQNEAQ. This CDR3 has 15 amino acids. The CDR3 DNA reads TGTGCCAGCAACCAAAACAGGGGAAGGCAAGAGACCCAGTACTTC. Its translation: CASNQNRGRQETQYF.

This clonotype was seen repeatedly, ten times or more. CDR3 amino acids: CSARSARVSYNEQFF. CDR3 coding DNA: TGCAGTGCTAGGTCCGCCAGGGTATCCTACAATGAGCAGTTCTTC. The chain joins TRBV20-1 to TRBJ2-1; D is perhaps TRBD1 (5 bases). V dropped 3 bases and J dropped 1 base, with 13 bases sitting between them. Germline V gives CDR1 DFQATT, CDR2 SNEGSKA (reference sequence). The CDR3 is 15 residues long.

The J gene is TRBJ2-7, the V gene TRBV11-2, with a weak D call TRBD1 (6 bases). The germline V and J ends were trimmed by 1 base and 3 bases, with 7 bases remaining between them. This CDR3 contains 13 residues. From germline, CDR1 is SGHAT and CDR2 FQNNGV. CDR3 protein: CASSLGDNYEQYF. The CDR3 region has the DNA TGTGCCAGCAGCTTAGGGGACAACTACGAGCAGTACTTC.

The chain has TRBV20-1 and TRBJ2-4; 9 bases fit TRBD1. This CDR3 has 15 residues. CDR1 DFQATT and CDR2 SNEGSKA come from the germline V gene (reference sequence). Unmatched junction bases numbered 1, after V lost 0 bases and J lost 1 base. CDR3 protein: CSARETGGAKNIQYF. The CDR3 DNA is TGCAGTGCTAGAGAGACAGGGGGGGCCAAAAACATTCAGTACTTC.

This clonotype was seen ten or more times. The chain has TRBV25-1 and TRBJ1-1, with D uncertain. V was trimmed by 3 bases and J by 1 base, leaving 12 bases between them. The CDR3 runs to 15 residues. Germline V lookup: CDR1 MGHDK, CDR2 SYGVNS. In DNA form, the CDR3 reads TGTGCCAGCAGTGAGTCTAAGGACGCGAACACTGAAGCTTTCTTT. Its translation: CASSESKDANTEAFF.

This clonotype occurred a few times. The chain recombines TRBV6-5 with TRBJ2-7, with 8 bases matching TRBD2. CDR3 length: 15 residues. From germline, CDR1 is MNHEY and CDR2 SVGAGI. The ends lost 2 bases at V and 5 bases at J; junction bases unmatched: 8. The DNA of the CDR3 is TGTGCCAGCAGTTACCGGGCGGGGGGTACCCACGAGCAGTACGTC. Translated: CASSYRAGGTHEQYV.

This clonotype was counted ten times or more. The rearrangement joins TRBV6-5 to TRBJ1-2; TRBD1 matches at 10 bases. This CDR3 comprises 15 residues. Trimming removed 5 bases from V and 7 bases from J; junction bases left unmatched: 10. From germline, CDR1 is MNHEY and CDR2 SVGAGI. DNA of the CDR3: TGTGCCAGCAGTCTCCGGGCGACAGGGGGCCTTGGCTACACCTTC. It specifies CASSLRATGGLGYTF.

The chain links TRBV18 to TRBJ2-1, with TRBD2 matching 9 bases. CDR1 and CDR2 (germline): KGHSH, LQKENI. The CDR3 extends over 16 amino acids. V trimming: 3 bases; J trimming: 1 base; junction bases outside the gene matches: 4. CDR3 bases: TGTGCCAGCTCACCGACCAGCGGGGGGTCCTACAATGAGCAGTTCTTC. This translates into CASSPTSGGSYNEQFF.

This clonotype was recorded a few times. The chain links TRBV10-3 to TRBJ1-6; D possibly corresponds to TRBD1 (5 bases). Per germline, CDR1 ENHRY and CDR2 SYGVKD. Trimming took off 6 bases at V and 9 bases at J, with 6 bases between the two ends. The CDR3 has 11 residues. In DNA form, the CDR3 reads TGTGCCATCAGAACAGGTTCACCCCTCCACTTT. Encoded protein: CAIRTGSPLHF.

This clonotype was counted between two and nine times. Here the CDR3 reads CASKGMAAPGELFF. CDR3 coding DNA: TGTGCCAGTAAAGGAATGGCAGCGCCCGGGGAGCTGTTTTTT. The chain employs TRBV19 and TRBJ2-2; D gene ambiguous. V was shortened by 7 bases and J by 6 bases, with 15 bases between the two germline ends. CDR1 is LNHDA and CDR2 is SQIVND in the germline V gene (reference sequence). The CDR3 covers 14 residues. Together with reference TRBV19 and TRBJ2-2, the CDR3 gives the full variable domain: DGGITQSPKYLFRKEGQNVTLSCEQNLNHDAMYWYRQDPGQGLRLIYYSQIVNDFQKGDIAEGYSVSREKKESFPLTVTSAQKNPTAFYLCASKGMAAPGELFFGEGSRLTVL.

This chain connects TRBV4-2 to TRBJ1-2, with D perhaps matching TRBD1 (5 bases). The germline V and J ends were trimmed by 4 bases and 4 bases, with 19 bases remaining between them. Looked up from germline, CDR1 is LGHNA and CDR2 is YNFKEQ. CDR3 length equals 16 residues. CDR3 protein: CASSPAELGGSYGYTF. DNA for the CDR3: TGTGCCAGCAGCCCGGCCGAGTTGGGGGGAAGCTATGGCTACACCTTC.

V gene TRBV19 combines with J gene TRBJ2-1, with D possibly being TRBD1 (6 bases). The germline CDR1 and CDR2 sequences are LNHDA and SQIVND (reference sequence). CDR3 size: 13 residues. The V end lost 5 bases, the J end lost 7 bases, and 12 bases lay between the germline ends. CDR3 in DNA: TGTGCCAGTAGTCTGGGGGCATCAAATGAGCAGTTCTTC. This translates into CASSLGASNEQFF. The variable domain in full, completed from reference TRBV19 and TRBJ2-1, reads DGGITQSPKYLFRKEGQNVTLSCEQNLNHDAMYWYRQDPGQGLRLIYYSQIVNDFQKGDIAEGYSVSREKKESFPLTVTSAQKNPTAFYLCASSLGASNEQFFGPGTRLTVL.

The sample holds a few counts of this clonotype. J is TRBJ2-2 and V is TRBV4-2; the D gene is possibly TRBD1 (8 bases). V was trimmed by 3 bases and J by 1 base, leaving 18 bases between them. This CDR3 region has 18 residues. Germline V gene data show CDR1 as LGHNA and CDR2 as YNFKEQ. The CDR3 DNA is TGTGCCAGCAGCCACAGCAGGGGGCTAGCGGTGAACACCGGGGAGCTGTTTTTT. Translation: CASSHSRGLAVNTGELFF.

This clonotype was seen more than once but under ten times. The chain uses TRBV18 and TRBJ2-7; unclear D gene. The CDR3 is 12 amino acids. V lost 5 bases and J lost 4, with 9 bases in between. CDR1 and CDR2 (germline): KGHSH, LQKENI. CDR3: CASSTNAYEQYF. The DNA of the CDR3 is TGTGCCAGCTCAACCAATGCATACGAGCAGTACTTC. Based on the CDR3 plus reference TRBV18 and TRBJ2-7, the full variable domain is NAGVMQNPRHLVRRRGQEARLRCSPMKGHSHVYWYRQLPEEGLKFMVYLQKENIIDESGMPKERFSAEFPKEGPSILRIQQVVRGDSAAYFCASSTNAYEQYFGPGTRLTVT.